Listed below are T cell receptor beta chains from one sample, sequenced in a study of naive and memory T cell subsets. TCRdb re-called the UMI-ligation and nested PCR reads through MiXCR, storing one row per CDR3 protein. The table shows about 140,000 distinct CDR3 sequences, with about 20% occurring only once. The specimen sequenced was naive CD8+ T cells from blood. The origin of the receptors is a human donor in good health. CDR3s include the opening cysteine and the closing phenylalanine or tryptophan. Fields, in order: clone size, V gene, D gene, J gene, CDR3 DNA, CDR3 protein. D genes are given only for firm matches. Size is omitted from some rows. Given values are once, few, many or a class for expanded clones.

clone_size: -; v_call: TRBV6-2/TRBV6-3; d_call: -; j_call: TRBJ2-2; cdr3_nt: TGTGCCAGCAGTTTAGGTTGGACAGCCAACACCGGGGAGCTGTTTTTT; cdr3_aa: CASSLGWTANTGELFF
clone_size: -; v_call: TRBV27; d_call: -; j_call: TRBJ2-7; cdr3_nt: TGTGCCAGCAGGGCCGGGCCCGAGCAGTACTTC; cdr3_aa: CASRAGPEQYF
clone_size: few; v_call: TRBV7-3; d_call: -; j_call: TRBJ2-6; cdr3_nt: TGTGCCAGCAGCTTAACGAGACAGTTCTCTGGGGCCAACGTCCTGACTTTC; cdr3_aa: CASSLTRQFSGANVLTF
clone_size: few; v_call: TRBV6-2/TRBV6-3; d_call: -; j_call: TRBJ1-5; cdr3_nt: TGTGCCAGCAGTTCCGGGACAATAAGCAATCAGCCCCAGCATTTT; cdr3_aa: CASSSGTISNQPQHF
clone_size: -; v_call: TRBV7-6; d_call: -; j_call: TRBJ1-5; cdr3_nt: TGTGCCAGCAGCCCTGGACCGTTGGAGAGTCAGCCCCAGCATTTT; cdr3_aa: CASSPGPLESQPQHF
clone_size: many; v_call: TRBV12-3/TRBV12-4; d_call: -; j_call: TRBJ1-2; cdr3_nt: TGTGCCAGCAGTTTAGGGAGCCCCACATATGGCTACACCTTC; cdr3_aa: CASSLGSPTYGYTF
clone_size: -; v_call: TRBV6-5; d_call: -; j_call: TRBJ1-5; cdr3_nt: TGTGCCAGCAGTTACGAATGGGATCAGCCCCAGCATTTT; cdr3_aa: CASSYEWDQPQHF
clone_size: -; v_call: TRBV4-1; d_call: -; j_call: TRBJ2-7; cdr3_nt: TGCGCCAGCAGCGGGCCCCAGAACGAGCAGTACTTC; cdr3_aa: CASSGPQNEQYF
clone_size: -; v_call: TRBV29-1; d_call: TRBD1; j_call: TRBJ2-3; cdr3_nt: TGCAGCGTTGAAGAACTCCGGGACAGGGGCACCACAGATACGCAGTATTTT; cdr3_aa: CSVEELRDRGTTDTQYF
clone_size: -; v_call: TRBV4-3; d_call: -; j_call: TRBJ2-6; cdr3_nt: TGCGCCAGCAGCCAAGAAATCCTTAGTAACTATGATGGGGCCAACGTCCTGACTTTC; cdr3_aa: CASSQEILSNYDGANVLTF
clone_size: -; v_call: TRBV13; d_call: TRBD1; j_call: TRBJ2-7; cdr3_nt: TGTGCCAGCAGCTCGACAGGGTTTGACGAGCAGTACTTC; cdr3_aa: CASSSTGFDEQYF